The next 17 T cell receptor beta chains were all read from a single sample in a study of blood T cell repertoires in COVID-19. Repertoires were generated with immunoSEQ multiplex PCR, while TCRdb's copy carries only in-frame clones and drops some. In the table there are 100,000 to 150,000 clones, 55% to 75% of which are singletons. What was sequenced was peripheral blood. All receptors derive from a human donor with acute or convalescent COVID-19. The donor label of this sample is uncertain.

V is TRBV6-5 and J is TRBJ2-5; D perhaps matches TRBD1 (6 bases). V dropped 6 bases and J dropped 0 bases, with 11 bases sitting between them. The CDR3 spans 14 residues. The germline V gene has CDR1 MNHEY and CDR2 SVGAGI. In nucleotides, the CDR3 is TGTGCCAGCAGCCCCAGGACAGACCAAGAGACCCAGTACTTC. It encodes CASSPRTDQETQYF.

The V and J genes are TRBV15 and TRBJ1-6, with D perhaps TRBD1 (5 bases). This CDR3 is 14 amino acids long. Trimming removed 5 bases from V and 6 bases from J, with 11 bases in between. Germline loops: CDR1 LNHNV, CDR2 YYDKDF (reference sequence). CDR3 in amino acids: CATSLGGGNSPLHF. The DNA of the CDR3 is TGTGCCACCAGCCTCGGGGGGGGTAATTCACCCCTCCACTTT.

The chain joins TRBV10-3 to TRBJ1-2, with 12 positions matching TRBD1. Germline-derived CDR1 and CDR2 are ENHRY and SYGVKD. The CDR3 consists of 15 residues. V lost 4 bases, J lost 8 bases, and 8 bases stayed unmatched. CDR3 bases: TGTGCCATCAGTGGGCCGGGACAGGGGGCTGAGGGCTACACCTTC. This sequence encodes CAISGPGQGAEGYTF.

In its sample, this clone was seen once. The chain recombines TRBV6-5 with TRBJ2-7, with 7 bases lining up with TRBD1. Germline CDR1 reads MNHEY; CDR2 reads SVGAGI. The CDR3 runs 14 residues. The V segment lost 4 bases and the J segment 2 bases; nucleotides outside the gene matches: 5. This chain's CDR3 is CASSFRDRPYEQYV. The CDR3 nucleotides are TGTGCCAGCAGTTTCCGGGACAGACCCTACGAGCAGTACGTC.

The chain has TRBV7-2 and TRBJ2-7; TRBD2 aligns across 9 bases. The J segment lost 5 bases and the V segment lost 2 bases, leaving 7 bases of the junction unmatched. CDR1 and CDR2 from the germline V gene are SGHTA and FQGNSA. The CDR3 runs 15 residues. In DNA form, the CDR3 reads TGTGCCAGCAGCTTATCGCTAGCGGGGATTGACGAGCAGTACTTC. This sequence encodes CASSLSLAGIDEQYF. The whole variable domain, remainder taken from reference TRBV7-2 and TRBJ2-7, is GAGVSQSPSNKVTEKGKDVELRCDPISGHTALYWYRQSLGQGLEFLIYFQGNSAPDKSGLPSDRFSAERTGGSVSTLTIQRTQQEDSAVYLCASSLSLAGIDEQYFGPGTRLTVT.

The V gene is TRBV4-2, the J gene TRBJ2-1; D is uncertain. Looked up from germline, CDR1 is LGHNA and CDR2 is YNFKEQ. Trimming shortened V by 0 bases and J by 4 bases, and 13 bases separated the two germline ends. The CDR3 is 16 amino acids. The CDR3, as DNA: TGTGCCAGCAGCCAAGATAGCCCCGACCTATACAATGAGCAGTTCTTC. This encodes CASSQDSPDLYNEQFF.

This clone occurred a few times. The chain carries TRBV2 and TRBJ2-3; 12 bases fit TRBD2. CDR3 length: 16 amino acids. V dropped 5 bases and J dropped 2; count of bases not matched to a gene: 5. The V gene's germline CDR1 is SNHLY and CDR2 FYNNEI. Written as DNA, the CDR3 is TGTGCCAGCAGTTCGACTAGCGGGGGTTTCACAGATACGCAGTATTTT. This sequence encodes CASSSTSGGFTDTQYF.

In this sample, this clone turned up a few times. The J gene is TRBJ2-1, the V gene TRBV5-1; TRBD1 matches at 10 bases. With V trimmed by 5 bases and J by 7 bases, 6 bases remained unmatched. CDR1 and CDR2 from the germline V gene are SGHRS and YFSETQ. The CDR3 contains 14 residues. For the CDR3, the DNA is TGCGCCAGCAGAGGACAGGGGGATCGGAATGAGCAGTTCTTC. Its translation: CASRGQGDRNEQFF.

The V and J genes are TRBV3-1 (or the pseudogene TRBV3-2) and TRBJ2-5; possibly TRBD2 for D (7 bases). Germline CDR1 LGHDT, CDR2 YNNKEL (reference sequence). V lost 1 base and J 5 bases, leaving 20 bases between the germline ends. The CDR3 consists of 17 residues. In DNA, the CDR3 is TGTGCCAGCAGCCAAGGGAGAGTGGGGGGGCGCGGGGAGACCCAGTACTTC. Translation: CASSQGRVGGRGETQYF.

The rearrangement links TRBV19 to TRBJ1-2, with 7 bases fitting TRBD1. The junction had 11 bases not matched to a gene; V was cut back by 7 bases and J by 3 bases. Germline assignment: CDR1 LNHDA and CDR2 SQIVND (reference sequence). The CDR3 sequence is 15 residues long. In DNA form, the CDR3 reads TGTGCCAGTAATTGGGACGTCGACAGGGACTATGGCTACACCTTC. Translating it yields CASNWDVDRDYGYTF.

V is TRBV11-2 and J is TRBJ2-6, with D uncertain. The germline gives CDR1 SGHAT, CDR2 FQNNGV. V gave up 1 base and J gave up 0 bases, with 7 bases separating them. The CDR3 runs 16 residues. The CDR3 loop reads CASSLVYVSGANVLTF. CDR3 in DNA: TGTGCCAGCAGCTTAGTCTACGTCTCTGGGGCCAACGTCCTGACTTTC.

The gene calls are TRBV30 and TRBJ1-6, with 9 bases that match TRBD1. The CDR3 extends over 15 amino acids. The ends lost 1 base at V and 7 bases at J; junction bases unmatched: 5. Germline V gene data show CDR1 as GTSNPN and CDR2 as SVGIG (reference sequence). CDR3 DNA: TGTGCCTGGAGTGCTCGGGACAGGGTGAATTCACCCCTCCACTTT. This codes for CAWSARDRVNSPLHF. Together with reference TRBV30 and TRBJ1-6, the CDR3 gives the full variable domain: SQTIHQWPATLVQPVGSPLSLECTVEGTSNPNLYWYRQAAGRGLQLLFYSVGIGQISSEVPQNLSASRPQDRQFILSSKKLLLSDSGFYLCAWSARDRVNSPLHFGNGTRLTVT.

This clone was detected only once. The chain couples TRBV6-5 to TRBJ1-3; D is undetermined. V lost 2 bases to trimming and J lost 5 bases, with 10 bases between them. The CDR3 sequence is 14 residues long. From germline, CDR1 is MNHEY and CDR2 SVGAGI. The chain's CDR3 is CASSYADSRNTIYF. Written as DNA, the CDR3 is TGTGCCAGCAGTTACGCGGACTCCCGAAACACCATATATTTT.

The rearrangement joins TRBV5-1 to TRBJ2-1; 13 bases are a match to TRBD2. Germline lookup yields CDR1 SGHRS and CDR2 YFSETQ. The CDR3 loop spans 14 amino acids. The V and J ends lost 0 bases and 10 bases, in that order; junction bases with no gene match: 1. CDR3 nucleotides: TGCGCCAGCAGCTTGGAGGGACTAGCGGGGGAGCAGTTCTTC. Amino acids: CASSLEGLAGEQFF.

This rearrangement joins TRBV5-1 to TRBJ1-1; 7 positions agree with TRBD1. Germline V CDR1 and CDR2: SGHRS, YFSETQ. The CDR3 runs to 14 residues. V trimming: 0 bases; J trimming: 4 bases; junction bases outside the gene matches: 3. CDR3 amino acids: CASSLAPGGTEAFF. The CDR3 bases are TGCGCCAGCAGCTTGGCTCCAGGGGGCACTGAAGCTTTCTTT. The full variable domain, rest sourced from reference TRBV5-1 and TRBJ1-1, is KAGVTQTPRYLIKTRGQQVTLSCSPISGHRSVSWYQQTPGQGLQFLFEYFSETQRNKGNFPGRFSGRQFSNSRSEMNVSTLELGDSALYLCASSLAPGGTEAFFGQGTRLTVV.

The chain joins TRBV12-3 or TRBV12-4 to TRBJ1-5; D remains unclear. There are 12 residues in the CDR3. The V gene lost 4 bases and the J gene lost 6 bases, with 7 bases spanning the gap. The CDR3 DNA reads as TGTGCCAGCAGTTCCGGGAGTCAGCCCCAGCATTTT. Its protein is CASSSGSQPQHF.

This chain uses TRBV18 with TRBJ1-2; tentative D call: TRBD1 (6 bases). The V end lost 5 bases, the J end lost 4 bases, and 14 bases lay between the germline ends. Germline CDR1 is KGHSH and CDR2 is LQKENI. The CDR3 runs to 14 residues. The CDR3 nucleotides read TGTGCCAGCTCATTGGACAGATCCGGCTATGGCTACACCTTC. Amino acids: CASSLDRSGYGYTF.